This entry lists 30 T cell receptor beta chains sequenced from one sample in a study of Graves' ophthalmopathy and Graves' hyperthyroidism. Scientists amplified the TCR beta CDR3 regions from RNA transcripts. Second-round multiplex PCR followed a first-round RT-PCR using HTBI primers. TCRdb used MiXCR to reprocess the multiplex PCR reads, holding one entry per CDR3 protein. The sample shows 200,000 to 300,000 distinct CDR3 sequences, around 50% of them seen only once. The sample comprised peripheral blood. These receptors were collected from an adult man with Graves' ophthalmopathy.

The chain combines TRBV4-1 with TRBJ1-6, with 9 bases fitting TRBD1. Germline V lookup: CDR1 MGHRA, CDR2 YSYEKL. CDR3 length equals 14 residues. Trimming cost V 1 base and J 10 bases; bases outside gene matches: 2. In DNA, the CDR3 is TGCGCCAGCAGCCAAGGGGACAGGGACTCACCCCTCCACTTT. It yields the protein CASSQGDRDSPLHF.

The table lists this clonotype with a few counts. The chain couples TRBV7-8 to TRBJ2-7, with a weak D call TRBD1 (5 bases). The V end was cut by 2 bases, the J end by 3 bases, with 11 bases between. This CDR3 comprises 14 residues. Germline CDR1 SGHVS, CDR2 FQNEAQ. The CDR3 is CASSLFQGYYEQYF. CDR3 sequence (DNA): TGTGCCAGCAGCTTATTCCAGGGATACTACGAGCAGTACTTC.

Ten or more counts support this clonotype. The chain joins TRBV19 to TRBJ1-1; D gene unclear. Germline assignment: CDR1 LNHDA and CDR2 SQIVND (reference sequence). This CDR3 is built from 11 residues. V was pared by 7 bases and J by 2 bases, with 5 bases between. CDR3 DNA: TGTGCCAGTACCCACAACACTGAAGCTTTCTTT. It encodes CASTHNTEAFF.

This chain connects TRBV7-9 to TRBJ1-1, with 7 bases aligning to TRBD1. The germline gives CDR1 SEHNR, CDR2 FQNEAQ (reference sequence). V was pared by 4 bases and J by 5 bases, with 7 bases of the junction left unmatched. The CDR3 totals 14 residues. Here the CDR3 reads CASSYHRGGTEAFF. The CDR3 coding sequence is TGTGCCAGCAGCTACCACAGGGGAGGGACTGAAGCTTTCTTT.

This clonotype was counted many times. The chain couples TRBV7-8 to TRBJ1-2; D gene unclear. V lost 5 bases and J lost 5, with 12 bases in between. CDR1 is SGHVS and CDR2 is FQNEAQ in the germline V gene. The length of the CDR3 is 13 residues. CDR3 sequence reads: CASSNPQSYGYTF. The CDR3 DNA reads as TGTGCCAGCAGCAACCCCCAGAGTTATGGCTACACCTTC.

The J gene is TRBJ2-7, the V gene TRBV7-8; possible D gene TRBD1, 6 bases. Per germline, CDR1 SGHVS and CDR2 FQNEAQ. The CDR3 is 15 residues long. V was trimmed by 4 bases and J by 2 bases, leaving 15 bases between them. This CDR3 reads CASSSMDSPPYEQYF. CDR3 nucleotides: TGTGCCAGCAGCTCCATGGACAGCCCTCCCTACGAGCAGTACTTC.

This clonotype was seen ten or more times. The chain recombines TRBV25-1 with TRBJ2-7, with 9 bases identical to TRBD1. The CDR3 sequence is 13 residues long. V lost 9 bases and J lost 3; bases outside the gene matches: 6. Germline CDR1 MGHDK, CDR2 SYGVNS. Here the CDR3 DNA reads TGTGCCAGTACGGGACAGGGTGTCTACGAGCAGTACTTC. Translated: CASTGQGVYEQYF.

This rearrangement joins TRBV5-1 to TRBJ1-3; unclear D gene. Trimming pared 4 bases from V and 4 bases from J, leaving 18 bases between. Germline CDR1 and CDR2: SGHRS and YFSETQ. This CDR3 is built from 16 residues. CDR3 protein: CASSPSLPNLGNTIYF. CDR3 DNA sequence: TGCGCCAGCAGCCCCTCCCTACCAAACCTCGGAAACACCATATATTTT.

This clonotype was counted only a few times. CDR3 loop: CASSLSSLRASSYEQYF. DNA of the CDR3: TGTGCCAGCAGCTTAAGTTCCCTCAGGGCGTCCTCCTACGAGCAGTACTTC. The chain couples TRBV7-2 to TRBJ2-7, with TRBD1 as a possible D gene (5 bases). CDR1 and CDR2 from the germline V gene are SGHTA and FQGNSA. This CDR3 spans 17 amino acids. Trimming removed 2 bases at V and 0 bases at J, with 17 bases between. The full variable domain, in which reference TRBV7-2 and TRBJ2-7 provide the parts outside the CDR3, is GAGVSQSPSNKVTEKGKDVELRCDPISGHTALYWYRQSLGQGLEFLIYFQGNSAPDKSGLPSDRFSAERTGGSVSTLTIQRTQQEDSAVYLCASSLSSLRASSYEQYFGPGTRLTVT.

The V gene is TRBV16, the J gene TRBJ1-2, with D perhaps matching TRBD1 (5 bases). The germline V and J ends were trimmed by 7 bases and 2 bases, with 17 bases remaining between them. CDR3 length: 15 residues. Germline CDR1 and CDR2: KGHSY and FQNENV. The CDR3 coding sequence is TGTGCCAGCACCCCCCGACAGATGATCAACTATGGCTACACCTTC. Protein sequence: CASTPRQMINYGYTF.

This chain connects TRBV2 to TRBJ1-4, with D tentatively TRBD1 (5 bases). The CDR3 is made up of 14 amino acids. Trimming took off 5 bases at V and 6 bases at J, with 13 bases between the two ends. Germline loops: CDR1 SNHLY, CDR2 FYNNEI. For the CDR3, the DNA is TGTGCCAGCAGTTTAATAGTAGGGGATGAAAAACTGTTTTTT. Translation gives CASSLIVGDEKLFF.

This clonotype is medium-sized (0.01 to 0.1%) in the sample. The chain couples TRBV5-1 to TRBJ1-5, with no clear D. The germline V and J ends were trimmed by 3 bases and 0 bases, with 13 bases remaining between them. The V gene's germline CDR1 is SGHRS and CDR2 YFSETQ. The CDR3 runs to 16 residues. CDR3 sequence (DNA): TGCGCCAGCAGCTCGGGCCACGGGGATAGCAATCAGCCCCAGCATTTT. Protein sequence: CASSSGHGDSNQPQHF.

V gene TRBV20-1 combines with J gene TRBJ1-6, with 8 bases fitting TRBD1. With 3 bases clipped from V and 10 bases from J, the junction kept 8 bases outside the gene matches. Germline V lookup: CDR1 DFQATT, CDR2 SNEGSKA (reference sequence). The CDR3 is made up of 14 amino acids. CDR3: CSAREEQGGSPLHF. The CDR3 nucleotides are TGCAGTGCTAGGGAAGAACAGGGGGGCTCACCCCTCCACTTT.

The V call is TRBV7-3, the J call TRBJ2-2, with TRBD1 identical over 10 bases. The CDR3 length is 14 residues. Unmatched junction bases numbered 5, after V lost 5 bases and J lost 8 bases. Looked up from germline, CDR1 is SGHTA and CDR2 is FQGTGA. For the CDR3, the DNA is TGTGCCAGCAGCCGGGGACAGGGGTTAGGGGAGCTGTTTTTT. Translation gives CASSRGQGLGELFF.

This chain uses TRBV2 with TRBJ2-5; 13 bases fit TRBD2. Germline V lookup: CDR1 SNHLY, CDR2 FYNNEI. The CDR3 contains 16 residues. J gave up 4 bases and V 8 bases, and 10 bases lay outside the gene matches. The CDR3, as DNA: TGTGCCAGCTGGATAGGACTAGCGGGAGTGTCAGAGACCCAGTACTTC. This translates into CASWIGLAGVSETQYF. Based on the CDR3 plus reference TRBV2 and TRBJ2-5, the full variable domain is EPEVTQTPSHQVTQMGQEVILRCVPISNHLYFYWYRQILGQKVEFLVSFYNNEISEKSEIFDDQFSVERPDGSNFTLKIRSTKLEDSAMYFCASWIGLAGVSETQYFGPGTRLLVL.

The chain recombines TRBV9 with TRBJ1-6; 7 nucleotides match TRBD1. This CDR3 region has 16 residues. The junction had 10 bases not matched to a gene; V was cut back by 3 bases and J by 7 bases. Germline CDR1 and CDR2: SGDLS and YYNGEE. CDR3 in amino acids: CASSAEKDRSNSPLHF. CDR3 in DNA: TGTGCCAGCAGCGCAGAAAAGGACAGGTCAAATTCACCCCTCCACTTT.

The chain uses TRBV10-1 and TRBJ2-3; D is ambiguous. This CDR3 region has 15 residues. In germline, CDR1 is WNHNN, CDR2 SYGVQD (reference sequence). Trimming shortened V by 2 bases and J by 0 bases, and 9 bases separated the two germline ends. The CDR3, as DNA: TGCGCCAGCAGTGAGGGTACCTCTAGCACAGATACGCAGTATTTT. It is translated as CASSEGTSSTDTQYF.

In its sample, this clonotype was seen a few times. This chain links TRBV19 with TRBJ1-1, with TRBD1 matching 11 bases. J lost 0 bases, V lost 5 bases, and 8 bases had no gene match. This CDR3 contains 17 residues. CDR1 is LNHDA, CDR2 SQIVND, per germline (reference sequence). The DNA of the CDR3 is TGTGCCAGTAGTCCCCGGGACAGGGGGAACATGAACACTGAAGCTTTCTTT. This gives the protein CASSPRDRGNMNTEAFF. Supplemented by reference TRBV19 and TRBJ1-1, the full variable domain reads DGGITQSPKYLFRKEGQNVTLSCEQNLNHDAMYWYRQDPGQGLRLIYYSQIVNDFQKGDIAEGYSVSREKKESFPLTVTSAQKNPTAFYLCASSPRDRGNMNTEAFFGQGTRLTVV.

This clonotype came up many times. J is TRBJ1-5 and V is TRBV24-1; D possibly corresponds to TRBD1 (5 bases). This CDR3 region has 16 residues. Trimming took off 4 bases at V and 0 bases at J, with 12 bases between the two ends. The V gene's germline CDR1 is KGHDR and CDR2 SFDVKD. In nucleotides, the CDR3 is TGTGCCACCAGTGACTCCGAGACAGATAGCAATCAGCCCCAGCATTTT. Its translation: CATSDSETDSNQPQHF.

The chain links TRBV19 to TRBJ1-6, with D hard to call. CDR3 length: 14 residues. The V and J ends lost 4 bases and 8 bases respectively, with 12 bases between them. Germline loops: CDR1 LNHDA, CDR2 SQIVND (reference sequence). CDR3 DNA sequence: TGTGCCAGTAGTACTAGGGAAATGGATTCACCCCTCCACTTT. It encodes CASSTREMDSPLHF.

The chain couples TRBV2 to TRBJ1-6; TRBD1 aligns across 7 bases. The CDR3 runs to 14 residues. V lost 7 bases to trimming and J lost 7 bases; unmatched junction nucleotides: 7. Germline assignment: CDR1 SNHLY and CDR2 FYNNEI. CDR3 sequence reads: CASIQDRRNSPLHF. DNA for the CDR3: TGTGCCAGCATTCAGGACAGGAGGAATTCACCCCTCCACTTT.

The CDR3: CASSRGRGPSSGNTIYF. The CDR3 DNA reads TGTGCCAGCAGCCGTGGGAGGGGGCCTAGCTCTGGAAACACCATATATTTT. The chain links TRBV14 to TRBJ1-3, with 7 positions matching TRBD1. The CDR3 extends over 17 amino acids. Germline V gene data show CDR1 as SGHDN and CDR2 as FVKESK. J was trimmed by 0 bases and V by 4 bases; bases with no gene match: 9.

The chain uses TRBV7-8 and TRBJ2-5, with unresolved D. Germline V gene sequence: CDR1 SGHVS, CDR2 FQNEAQ. V dropped 1 base and J dropped 0 bases, with 12 bases sitting between them. This CDR3 region has 16 residues. The CDR3 DNA reads TGTGCCAGCAGCTTAGTAGAACAGCAGTACCAAGAGACCCAGTACTTC. This encodes CASSLVEQQYQETQYF. Complete variable domain (other parts from reference TRBV7-8 and TRBJ2-5): GAGVSQSPRYKVAKRGQDVALRCDPISGHVSLFWYQQALGQGPEFLTYFQNEAQLDKSGLPSDRFFAERPEGSVSTLKIQRTQQEDSAVYLCASSLVEQQYQETQYFGPGTRLLVL.

This clonotype was recorded many times. The chain links TRBV11-2 to TRBJ1-2; D possibly corresponds to TRBD1 (5 bases). V lost 5 bases and J lost 7, with 14 bases in between. CDR1 is SGHAT and CDR2 is FQNNGV in the germline V gene. The length of the CDR3 is 13 residues. CDR3: CASSDHRDGGYTF. CDR3 in DNA: TGTGCCAGCAGCGACCACCGGGACGGTGGCTACACCTTC.

This clonotype has a handful of counts. V usage is TRBV6-2 or TRBV6-3 and J usage is TRBJ2-5; 15 nucleotides agree with TRBD2. The CDR3 is 17 residues long. Per germline, CDR1 MNHEY and CDR2 SVGEGT. Trimming took 5 bases from V and 4 from J; bases not matched to a gene: 8. CDR3 DNA sequence: TGTGCCAGCAGTCGGACTAGCGGGAGGGCCTCAGGAGAGACCCAGTACTTC. Protein sequence: CASSRTSGRASGETQYF.

The chain is built from TRBV28 and TRBJ1-2; no clear D gene. CDR1 and CDR2 from the germline V gene are MDHEN and SYDVKM. The CDR3 has 15 residues. V shed 5 bases and J shed 5 bases, with 18 bases lying between them. The CDR3 DNA reads as TGTGCCAGCAGTGTAAGTTTCGGACCTTCGTATGGCTACACCTTC. Its protein product is CASSVSFGPSYGYTF.

The rearrangement links TRBV29-1 to TRBJ1-3, with 7 positions matching TRBD1. V shed 1 base and J 4 bases; nucleotides not matched to a gene: 7. The germline V gene encodes CDR1 SQVTM and CDR2 ANQGSEA. The CDR3 sequence is 15 residues long. As DNA, the CDR3 is TGCAGCGTTGAAGTGAGGGGGCGAAAAGGAAACACCATATATTTT. It specifies CSVEVRGRKGNTIYF.

CDR3 sequence reads: CSARDAGGTIYF. The CDR3 coding sequence is TGCAGTGCTAGAGATGCGGGGGGCACCATATATTTT. The V gene is TRBV20-1, the J gene TRBJ1-3, with D perhaps matching TRBD1 (5 bases). V gave up 0 bases and J gave up 9 bases, with 9 bases separating them. The CDR3 contains 12 residues. Germline V CDR1 and CDR2: DFQATT, SNEGSKA (reference sequence).

A single count supports this clonotype. V usage is TRBV30 and J usage is TRBJ1-5, with 8 bases that match TRBD1. CDR3 length: 15 residues. Germline V gene lookup returns CDR1 GTSNPN and CDR2 SVGIG (reference sequence). The V and J ends lost 3 bases and 4 bases, in that order; junction bases with no gene match: 8. CDR3 amino acids: CAWSGSGTGNQPQHF. CDR3 in DNA: TGTGCCTGGAGCGGCTCCGGGACAGGTAATCAGCCCCAGCATTTT.

This clonotype occurred many times. The J gene is TRBJ2-5, the V gene TRBV24-1, with 9 positions matching TRBD1. Looked up from germline, CDR1 is KGHDR and CDR2 is SFDVKD. Trimming at V came to 6 bases and at J to 6 bases, leaving 4 bases not matched to a gene. There are 13 residues in the CDR3. The CDR3 reads CATSQQGAKTQYF. Written as DNA, the CDR3 is TGTGCCACCAGTCAACAGGGGGCCAAGACCCAGTACTTC.